This entry is about one T cell receptor beta chain. The antigen is undetermined. These data belong to a study of HIV-infected children after antiretroviral therapy interruption. Study details: Interruption-arm sampling covered weeks 0, 12, interruption end (24 or 48), and about 3 years post-study. Samples from the continuous-treatment group were taken at weeks 0, 48 and 150.

Whole-study findings and limits: Minor non-naive CD45RA+ populations, like EMRA or stem memory, might contaminate naive sorts.

Germline CDR1 reads LNHDA; CDR2 reads SQIVND (reference sequence). The CDR3 is made up of 13 amino acids. The V segment lost 8 bases and the J segment 0 bases; nucleotides outside the gene matches: 2. The treatment here: PENTA 11 planned treatment interruption arm or continuous ART arm. A 3' RACE protocol on RNA, with unique molecular identifiers, produced the TCR library. One entry per CDR3 protein results from TCRdb running MiXCR on the 3' RACE reads. The sample has 90,000 or so distinct CDR3 sequences; 6.9% are singletons. The receptor comes from a pool of human donors with HIV. V and J are TRBV19 and TRBJ2-7, with 9 nucleotides matching TRBD2. The sample consisted of CD45RA+ CD4+ T cells from PBMCs, pooled from several time points, taken from a donor given antiretroviral therapy, either interrupted or continuous. Indicated subset: naive CD4+ CD45RA+ CD45RO- T cells. The CDR3 loop reads CASRTSDSYEQYF. The CDR3 coding sequence is TGTGCCAGTCGGACTAGCGACTCCTACGAGCAGTACTTC. The entire variable domain, with the rest obtained from reference TRBV19 and TRBJ2-7, is as follows: DGGITQSPKYLFRKEGQNVTLSCEQNLNHDAMYWYRQDPGQGLRLIYYSQIVNDFQKGDIAEGYSVSREKKESFPLTVTSAQKNPTAFYLCASRTSDSYEQYFGPGTRLTVT.